Sequencing of this TCR beta chain was carried out in a study of CD8 T cells in Susac syndrome (dated by TCRdb to the late 2010s). Context from the whole study: Whether CD8+ T cell activation and differentiation in Susac syndrome was antigen driven was tested using repertoire sequencing. General study outcomes and caveats: The study acknowledged that relatively few individuals were included in the TCR sequencing and HLA analysis.

RNA was extracted using the RNeasy kit, and roughly 0.45 to 1 ug of the RNA was reverse transcribed with random hexamers. The immunoSEQ multiplex PCR assay, which covers 54 Vbeta and 13 Jbeta segments, was used to amplify TCR beta CDR3 regions. Bias from PCR amplification was corrected by using a synthetic template baseline for primer optimization and for computational correction. Regarding the original processing steps: Reads were assigned to V, D and J genes according to IMGT and analyzed in immunoSEQ Analyzer, with only productive sequences retained. Clonality was calculated as one minus the Shannon entropy normalized by log2 of the number of productive unique sequences. Public and private clones were assessed among the 100 most prevalent clones of each patient and control. Clones were defined as Susac-specific when absent from the healthy and MS cohorts, from fewer than 1,200 published viral clones and from other ImmuneACCESS disease sequences. Using fastp at Q25 and MiXCR, TCRdb reprocessed the public reads and kept productive beta chains. All rows with the same CDR3 protein become a single entry with the most common DNA and genes. V and J calls and clone size were set by TCRdb, not the authors. The sample contains more than 150,000 distinct CDR3 sequences, more than 90% of them found a single time. The ten biggest clones cover 0.13% to 0.15% of the sample.

The CDR3 sequence holds 13 residues, the cysteine and phenylalanine included. The CDR3 DNA has 39 bases and is translated from base 1. Relative to germline, V is 1 base shorter and J is 4 bases shorter, with 7 bases between their ends. From a lookup of the germline V gene, CDR1 and CDR2 are SGHDN and FVKESK. As regards this clonotype: The antigen it binds to is not known. Base-call qualities are not available, and no considerably larger clone is one nucleotide away.

High-throughput TCR beta sequencing profiled peripheral blood CD8+ and CD4+ T cells from healthy donors, Susac syndrome patients and multiple sclerosis patients. Healthy donors were age- and sex-matched controls. Bulk CD8+ and CD4+ T cells were purified by magnetic negative isolation, while CD8+ TEMRA cells were enriched using FACS. Blood was drawn into EDTA tubes, processed within 24 hours, and PBMCs were isolated by density gradient centrifugation. PBMCs intended for TCR sequencing were cryopreserved in liquid nitrogen and were subsequently thawed in a 37 degrees C water bath. The sorted or isolated CD4+, CD8+ and CD8+ TEMRA cells had a purity of 90% or higher.

Sample: CD4+ T cells from PBMCs. The chain was built from TRBV14 and TRBJ1-2, with an unclear D gene assignment. This receptor was obtained from a human donor in good health. The DNA sequence is TGTGCCAGCAGCCAAGGTGGCGGCTATGGCTACACCTTC. It translates as CASSQGGGYGYTF.